This T cell receptor beta chain derives from a study of human T cells and chemical hapten exposure. Unfractionated whole blood yielded the extracted total RNA. Unmatched junction bases numbered 9, after V lost 5 bases and J lost 2 bases. Germline V gene lookup returns CDR1 MNHEY and CDR2 SMNVEV (reference sequence). This CDR3 has 16 amino acids. Study-wide results and limits: Sensitizing with DPC caused no change in TCRs above 1 in 1000 frequency.

In this sample, this clonotype turned up a few times. Antigen specificity is unknown. Source study methods: With a range of 23,224 to 690,600, the median per sample was roughly 97,000 TCRs. One entry per CDR3 protein, called by TCRdb with MiXCR from the 5' RACE reads. For this entry, the V and J calls and clone size follow TCRdb and not the study's own pipeline. This sample yields 110,000 or so distinct CDR3 sequences, of which roughly 19% are seen a single time; 2.8% belongs to the top ten. This TCR derives from a human donor in good health. The chain uses TRBV27 and TRBJ2-7; 10 bases map to TRBD2. The CDR3, as DNA: TGTGCCAGCAGTACACTAGCGGGAAAATGGGCCTACGAGCAGTACTTC. Translated: CASSTLAGKWAYEQYF.